These T cell receptor beta chains were read from a single sample in a study of blood T cell repertoires in COVID-19. Sequenced by immunoSEQ multiplex PCR; TCRdb stores in-frame clones only, minus some. The sample yields 200,000 to 250,000 clones, about four fifths seen once. Source material: peripheral blood. The receptors were sampled from a woman older than 75 with acute or convalescent COVID-19. The CDR3 runs from the conserved cysteine through the conserved F or W. Each record gives: D gene, clone size, J gene, V gene, CDR3 DNA, CDR3 protein. D genes are given only for firm matches. Size tells how often a clone was seen (once, few, many) or the class of an expanded clone, and some rows leave it out.

D: .; size: few; J: TRBJ2-3; V: TRBV28; DNA: TGTGCCAGCAGTCCTCCCCCTAGCACAGATACGCAGTATTTT; CDR3: CASSPPPSTDTQYF
D: .; size: once; J: TRBJ1-6; V: TRBV18; DNA: TGTGCCAGCTCACCCAGCTTCGGACAGCTTAATTCACCCCTCCACTTT; CDR3: CASSPSFGQLNSPLHF
D: TRBD2; size: .; J: TRBJ2-1; V: TRBV28; DNA: TGTGCCAGCAGTCGACTAGCGGGGCACAATGAGCAGTTCTTC; CDR3: CASSRLAGHNEQFF
D: .; size: .; J: TRBJ2-2; V: TRBV4-3; DNA: TGCGCCAGCAGCCTACAGGCTTCTGACCCCACCGGGGAGCTGTTTTTT; CDR3: CASSLQASDPTGELFF
D: TRBD1; size: .; J: TRBJ1-1; V: TRBV28; DNA: TGTGCCAGCAGGGCGGCGGGACAGCGAAACACTGAAGCTTTCTTT; CDR3: CASRAAGQRNTEAFF
D: TRBD1; size: few; J: TRBJ1-4; V: TRBV30; DNA: TGTGCCTGGAGTACCCAGGGGGCGGGTGAAAAACTGTTTTTT; CDR3: CAWSTQGAGEKLFF
D: .; size: .; J: TRBJ1-1; V: TRBV19; DNA: TGTGCCAGTACCCGGCGGGCGATTACTGAAGCTTTCTTT; CDR3: CASTRRAITEAFF
D: TRBD1; size: .; J: TRBJ1-5; V: TRBV10-1; DNA: TGCGCCAGCAGTGACGACAGGGATCCCAATCAACCCCAGCATTTT; CDR3: CASSDDRDPNQPQHF
D: TRBD1; size: .; J: TRBJ1-2; V: TRBV5-4; DNA: TGTGCCAGCTCGAAGGACAGGGTGTATGGCTACACCTTC; CDR3: CASSKDRVYGYTF
D: TRBD1; size: .; J: TRBJ1-5; V: TRBV19; DNA: TGTGCCAGTAGTCCGGGACAGGTCGTCCCCCAGCATTTT; CDR3: CASSPGQVVPQHF
D: TRBD1; size: .; J: TRBJ1-5; V: TRBV18; DNA: TGTGCCAGCTCACCGCTTCCGACAGGGGTAGGGAATCAGCCCCAGCATTTT; CDR3: CASSPLPTGVGNQPQHF
D: .; size: .; J: TRBJ1-1; V: TRBV27; DNA: TGTGCCAGCAGTGCCCTCGGTTCGACTGAAGCTTTCTTT; CDR3: CASSALGSTEAFF
D: TRBD1; size: .; J: TRBJ1-2; V: TRBV4-1; DNA: TGCGCCAGCAGCACACCGACAGGGTTCTATGGCTACACCTTC; CDR3: CASSTPTGFYGYTF
D: .; size: .; J: TRBJ2-2; V: TRBV6-2/TRBV6-3; DNA: TGTGCCAGCAGTGCCCTAGGTGGTCTAAACACCGGGGAGCTGTTTTTT; CDR3: CASSALGGLNTGELFF
D: TRBD1; size: once; J: TRBJ2-7; V: TRBV27; DNA: TGTGCCAGCAGTTTAACGGGACAGGGGCGCCGGGAGCAGTACTTC; CDR3: CASSLTGQGRREQYF
D: .; size: .; J: TRBJ1-1; V: TRBV11-3; DNA: TGTGCCAGCAGCGAATACAGGAACACTGAAGCTTTCTTT; CDR3: CASSEYRNTEAFF
D: .; size: .; J: TRBJ2-5; V: TRBV3-1/TRBV3-2; DNA: TGTGCCAGCAGCCAAGGGGGGGAAGAGACCCAGTACTTC; CDR3: CASSQGGEETQYF
D: .; size: few; J: TRBJ2-3; V: TRBV6-5; DNA: TGTGCCAGCAATCAGGGGAAGGGAGATACGCAGTATTTT; CDR3: CASNQGKGDTQYF
D: .; size: .; J: TRBJ2-5; V: TRBV4-3; DNA: TGCGCCAGCAGCTACCAACTGGGGCAGGAGACCCAGTACTTC; CDR3: CASSYQLGQETQYF
D: .; size: .; J: TRBJ2-5; V: TRBV28; DNA: TGTGCCAGCAGTTTATATCCCAGGGGTGGGGAGACCCAGTACTTC; CDR3: CASSLYPRGGETQYF
D: .; size: .; J: TRBJ2-5; V: TRBV7-6; DNA: TGTGCCAGCAGCTCCGCAGATCGAGAGACCCAGTACTTC; CDR3: CASSSADRETQYF
D: TRBD1; size: .; J: TRBJ1-6; V: TRBV10-2; DNA: TGCGCCAGCAGTTTGACAGGGGATAATTCACCCCTCCACTTT; CDR3: CASSLTGDNSPLHF
D: TRBD2; size: once; J: TRBJ2-1; V: TRBV7-3; DNA: TGTGCCAGCAGCTTAGCGGGGGGGTTTTCAGACGGCGACAATGAGCAGTTCTTC; CDR3: CASSLAGGFSDGDNEQFF
D: .; size: .; J: TRBJ1-5; V: TRBV5-6; DNA: TGTGCCAGCAGCAGAGACAATCAGCCCCAGCATTTT; CDR3: CASSRDNQPQHF
D: .; size: few; J: TRBJ1-6; V: TRBV2; DNA: TGTGCCAGCAGTTTTCTGCCCCAGGACAGCCTTAATTCACCCCTCCACTTT; CDR3: CASSFLPQDSLNSPLHF
D: TRBD1; size: .; J: TRBJ1-4; V: TRBV5-1; DNA: TGCGCCAGCAGCTCACAGGGGGCAACTAATGAAAAACTGTTTTTT; CDR3: CASSSQGATNEKLFF
D: .; size: .; J: TRBJ2-2; V: TRBV6-5; DNA: TGTGCCAGCAGTTACTCGGGCGGGATCACCGGGGAGCTGTTTTTT; CDR3: CASSYSGGITGELFF
D: TRBD1; size: .; J: TRBJ2-7; V: TRBV5-5; DNA: TGTGCCAGCAGCTTCGACAGGGGGGGACAGTACTTC; CDR3: CASSFDRGGQYF
D: .; size: .; J: TRBJ1-3; V: TRBV9; DNA: TGTGCCAGCAGCGTAGAGCCCGGGGGGCTCTCTGGAAACACCATATATTTT; CDR3: CASSVEPGGLSGNTIYF
D: .; size: .; J: TRBJ1-1; V: TRBV7-3; DNA: TGTGCCAGCAGCTCGAGGCAGGGAGGGATGAACACTGAAGCTTTCTTT; CDR3: CASSSRQGGMNTEAFF
D: TRBD2; size: .; J: TRBJ2-1; V: TRBV30; DNA: TGTGCCTGGAGCGTCGGGAGCGGGAGTTACAATGAGCAGTTCTTC; CDR3: CAWSVGSGSYNEQFF
D: .; size: .; J: TRBJ2-2; V: TRBV29-1; DNA: TGCAGCGTTGCCAGGGCCACCGGGGAGCTGTTTTTT; CDR3: CSVARATGELFF
D: TRBD1; size: few; J: TRBJ1-3; V: TRBV7-9; DNA: TGTGCCAGCAGCCGACAGGGTGATTTTGGAAACACCATATATTTT; CDR3: CASSRQGDFGNTIYF
D: .; size: .; J: TRBJ1-4; V: TRBV19; DNA: TGTGCCAGTAGTATAAGCAGGGGAAGGGAAAAACTGTTTTTT; CDR3: CASSISRGREKLFF
D: TRBD1; size: .; J: TRBJ2-7; V: TRBV12-3/TRBV12-4; DNA: TGTGCCAGCAGTTACGGACAGGCCTACGAGCAGTACTTC; CDR3: CASSYGQAYEQYF
D: TRBD1; size: .; J: TRBJ1-4; V: TRBV5-6; DNA: TGTGCCAGCAGCTTGGATCCTACCGGGACAGCAGAAAAACTGTTTTTT; CDR3: CASSLDPTGTAEKLFF
D: .; size: .; J: TRBJ2-7; V: TRBV6-6; DNA: TGTGCCAGCAGTTACTCCCTCCTGCGAGAGCAGTACTTC; CDR3: CASSYSLLREQYF
D: .; size: medium-sized; J: TRBJ1-4; V: TRBV6-6; DNA: TGTGCCAGCAGTTACTCCGAGAGTAATGAAAAACTGTTTTTT; CDR3: CASSYSESNEKLFF
D: .; size: .; J: TRBJ2-7; V: TRBV5-6; DNA: TGTGCCAGCAGCTTGGTAGCCCTTAGCTCCTACGAGCAGTACTTC; CDR3: CASSLVALSSYEQYF
D: .; size: .; J: TRBJ1-5; V: TRBV2; DNA: TGTGCCAGTCGCGACCTGCCTAGTCAGCCCCAGCATTTT; CDR3: CASRDLPSQPQHF
D: TRBD2; size: .; J: TRBJ2-1; V: TRBV6-2/TRBV6-3; DNA: TGTGCCAGCAGCTATTGGACTAGCGGGGCGGATGAGCAGTTCTTC; CDR3: CASSYWTSGADEQFF
D: .; size: .; J: TRBJ2-3; V: TRBV28; DNA: TGTGCCAGCAGGGCAGGGTCAGTTAACACAGATACGCAGTATTTT; CDR3: CASRAGSVNTDTQYF